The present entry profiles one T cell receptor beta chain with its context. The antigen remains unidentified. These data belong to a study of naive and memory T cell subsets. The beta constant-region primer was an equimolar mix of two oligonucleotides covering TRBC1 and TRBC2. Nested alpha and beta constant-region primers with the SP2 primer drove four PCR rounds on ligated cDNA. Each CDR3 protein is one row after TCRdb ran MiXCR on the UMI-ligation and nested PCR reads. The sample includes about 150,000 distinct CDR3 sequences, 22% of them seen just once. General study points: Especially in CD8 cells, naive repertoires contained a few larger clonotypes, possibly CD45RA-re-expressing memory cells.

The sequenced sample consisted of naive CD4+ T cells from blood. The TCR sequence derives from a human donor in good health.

In DNA form, the CDR3 reads TGCAGCGTTATAACGGGCGCCGTGGGGAATGAGCAGTTCTTC. Its protein product is CSVITGAVGNEQFF. The V and J genes are TRBV29-1 and TRBJ2-1; D call uncertain. V was pared by 5 bases and J by 7 bases, with 18 bases between. The CDR3 consists of 14 residues. Germline loops: CDR1 SQVTM, CDR2 ANQGSEA.